The rows below give T cell receptor beta chains drawn from one sample of a study of T cells after yellow fever vaccination. Each CDR3 protein gets one entry after TCRdb re-called the 5' RACE reads with MiXCR. The repertoire holds 320,000 or so distinct CDR3 sequences, 8.1% seen once, with roughly 18% in the top ten. This specimen was PBMCs, taken about 49 days after the first yellow fever vaccination. Every receptor here comes from a man in his late teens or twenties who received the YFV17D yellow fever vaccine. CDR3s include the opening cysteine and the closing phenylalanine or tryptophan. D genes are given only for firm matches. Where a row states a size, it is once, few, many or the class of an expanded clone; other rows omit it.

clone size,CDR3 length,J gene,V gene,D gene,CDR3 protein,CDR3 DNA
.,15,TRBJ2-3,TRBV7-2,.,CASSLDRTYTDTQYF,TGTGCCAGCAGCTTAGACCGCACGTACACAGATACGCAGTATTTT
.,16,TRBJ1-5,TRBV4-2,.,CASSQSPGASNQPQHF,TGTGCCAGCAGCCAATCCCCGGGGGCATCGAATCAGCCCCAGCATTTT
.,16,TRBJ2-2,TRBV19,TRBD1,CASSIRLTGGTGELFF,TGTGCCAGTAGTATAAGGCTAACAGGGGGCACCGGGGAGCTGTTTTTT
.,20,TRBJ2-3,TRBV20-1,TRBD1,CSARAPGQGAVPTRTDTQYF,TGCAGTGCTAGAGCACCGGGACAGGGGGCCGTGCCAACTCGCACAGATACGCAGTATTTT
.,15,TRBJ1-2,TRBV12-3/TRBV12-4,TRBD1,CASSPGQGSNYGYTF,TGTGCCAGCAGCCCCGGACAGGGCTCTAACTATGGCTACACCTTC
few,14,TRBJ2-5,TRBV11-2,.,CASSLDRLAQAQYF,TGTGCCAGCAGCTTAGATAGGTTAGCCCAGGCCCAGTACTTC
.,16,TRBJ2-3,TRBV6-7,.,CCSARGSLAGTDTQYF,.
.,14,TRBJ2-3,TRBV20-1,TRBD1,CSASGQLIADTQYF,TGCAGTGCCTCGGGACAGTTAATAGCAGATACGCAGTATTTT
.,11,TRBJ1-1,TRBV24-1,.,CATGFGTEAFF,TGTGCCACCGGTTTCGGCACTGAAGCTTTCTTT
.,13,TRBJ1-2,TRBV19,TRBD1,CASSIGTGYGYTF,TGTGCCAGTAGTATCGGGACAGGCTATGGCTACACCTTC
few,16,TRBJ1-2,TRBV7-9,TRBD1,CASSSSTGINHYGYTF,TGTGCCAGCAGCTCCTCGACAGGGATCAACCACTATGGCTACACCTTC
many,14,TRBJ1-2,TRBV5-1,.,CASSLDGLNYGYTF,TGCGCCAGCAGCTTGGATGGTCTAAACTATGGCTACACCTTC
.,17,TRBJ1-2,TRBV5-1,.,CASSLALRQRTGYGYTF,TGCGCCAGCAGCTTGGCTCTTCGACAGAGGACCGGGTATGGCTACACCTTC
few,13,TRBJ1-5,TRBV4-1,.,CASSLSSYQPQHF,TGCGCCAGCAGCCTCTCATCTTATCAGCCCCAGCATTTT
few,13,TRBJ1-2,TRBV5-1,.,CASSLESHYGYTF,TGCGCCAGCAGCTTGGAGTCACATTATGGCTACACCTTC
.,12,TRBJ2-7,TRBV29-1,.,CSGITGTYEQYF,TGCAGCGGGATCACAGGGACCTACGAGCAGTATTTC
once,12,TRBJ1-1,TRBV5-5,.,CASSSGATEAFF,TGTGCCAGCAGCTCCGGAGCCACTGAAGCTTTCTTT
.,15,TRBJ1-3,TRBV7-3,.,CASSPGGNSGNTIYF,TGTGCCAGCAGCCCGGGGGGAAATTCGGGAAACACCATATATTTT
.,15,TRBJ1-4,TRBV5-4,TRBD1,CASSLGDRVDEKLFF,TGTGCCAGCAGCTTGGGGGACAGGGTCGATGAAAAACTGTTTTTT
.,15,TRBJ1-5,TRBV12-3/TRBV12-4,TRBD1,CASSLGQGVFQPQHF,TGTGCCAGCAGTTTGGGGCAGGGGGTTTTTCAGCCCCAGCATTTT